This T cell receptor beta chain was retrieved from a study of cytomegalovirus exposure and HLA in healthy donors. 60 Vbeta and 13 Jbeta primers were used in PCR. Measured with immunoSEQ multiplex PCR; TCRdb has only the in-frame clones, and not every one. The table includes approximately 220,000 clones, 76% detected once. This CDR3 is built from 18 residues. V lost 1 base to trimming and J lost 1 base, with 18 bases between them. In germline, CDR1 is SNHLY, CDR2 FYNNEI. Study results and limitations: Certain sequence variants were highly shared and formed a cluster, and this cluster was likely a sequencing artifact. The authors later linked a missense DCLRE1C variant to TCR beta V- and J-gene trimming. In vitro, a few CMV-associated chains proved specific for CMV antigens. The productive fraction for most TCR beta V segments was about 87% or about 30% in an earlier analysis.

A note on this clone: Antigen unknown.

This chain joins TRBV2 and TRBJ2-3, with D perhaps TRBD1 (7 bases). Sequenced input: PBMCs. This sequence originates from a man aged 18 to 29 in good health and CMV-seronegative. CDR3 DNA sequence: TGTGCCAGCAGTGAAGGGATAAGACCCAGGGGGGGCACAGATACGCAGTATTTT. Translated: CASSEGIRPRGGTDTQYF.